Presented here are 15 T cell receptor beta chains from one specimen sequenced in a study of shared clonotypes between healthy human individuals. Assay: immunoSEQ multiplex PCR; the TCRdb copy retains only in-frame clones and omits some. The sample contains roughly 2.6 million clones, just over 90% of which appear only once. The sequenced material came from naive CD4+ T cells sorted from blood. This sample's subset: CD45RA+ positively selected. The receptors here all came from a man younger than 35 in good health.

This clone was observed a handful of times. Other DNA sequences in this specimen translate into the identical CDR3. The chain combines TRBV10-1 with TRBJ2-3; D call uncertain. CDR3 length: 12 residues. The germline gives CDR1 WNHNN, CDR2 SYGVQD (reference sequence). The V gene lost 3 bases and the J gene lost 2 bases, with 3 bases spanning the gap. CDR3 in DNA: TGCGCCAGCAGTGACTCCACAGATACGCAGTATTTT. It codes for CASSDSTDTQYF.

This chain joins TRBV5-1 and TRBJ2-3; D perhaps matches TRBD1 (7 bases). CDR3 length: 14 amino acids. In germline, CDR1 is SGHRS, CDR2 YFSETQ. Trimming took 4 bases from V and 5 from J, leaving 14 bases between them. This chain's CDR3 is CASSTGDSRDTQYF. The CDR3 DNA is TGCGCCAGCAGCACAGGGGACTCCAGAGATACGCAGTATTTT.

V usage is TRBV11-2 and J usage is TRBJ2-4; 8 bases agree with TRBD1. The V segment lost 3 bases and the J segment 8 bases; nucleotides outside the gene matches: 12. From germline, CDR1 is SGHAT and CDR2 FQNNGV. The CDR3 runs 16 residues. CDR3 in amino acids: CASSFSSAGGVDIQYF. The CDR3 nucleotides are TGTGCCAGCAGCTTTAGTTCAGCAGGGGGCGTTGACATTCAGTACTTC.

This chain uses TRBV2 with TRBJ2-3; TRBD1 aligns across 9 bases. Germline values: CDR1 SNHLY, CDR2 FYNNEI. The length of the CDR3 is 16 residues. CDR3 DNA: TGTGCTTACGCAGGGGGGACAGGGACTAGCACAGATACGCAGTATTTT. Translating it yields CAYAGGTGTSTDTQYF.

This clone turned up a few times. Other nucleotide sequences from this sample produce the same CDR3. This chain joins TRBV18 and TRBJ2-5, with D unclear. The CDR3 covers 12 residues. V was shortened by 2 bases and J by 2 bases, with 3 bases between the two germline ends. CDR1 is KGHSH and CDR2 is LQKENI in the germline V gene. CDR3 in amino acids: CASSPLQETQYF. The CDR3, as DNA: TGTGCCAGCTCACCATTGCAAGAGACCCAGTACTTC.

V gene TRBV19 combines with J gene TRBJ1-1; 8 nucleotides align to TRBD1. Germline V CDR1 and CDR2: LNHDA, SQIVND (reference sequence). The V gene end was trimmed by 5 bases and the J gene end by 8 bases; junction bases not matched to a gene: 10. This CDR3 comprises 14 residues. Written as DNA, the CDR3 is TGTGCCAGTAGTCCCCCCTTCGGGGACAGGGAAGCTTTCTTT. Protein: CASSPPFGDREAFF.

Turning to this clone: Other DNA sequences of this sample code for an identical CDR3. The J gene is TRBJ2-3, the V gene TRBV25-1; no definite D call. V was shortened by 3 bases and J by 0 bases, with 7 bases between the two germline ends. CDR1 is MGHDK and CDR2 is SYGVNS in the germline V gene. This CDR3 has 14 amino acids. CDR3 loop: CASSDPGSTDTQYF. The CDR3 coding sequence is TGTGCCAGCAGTGACCCCGGTAGCACAGATACGCAGTATTTT.

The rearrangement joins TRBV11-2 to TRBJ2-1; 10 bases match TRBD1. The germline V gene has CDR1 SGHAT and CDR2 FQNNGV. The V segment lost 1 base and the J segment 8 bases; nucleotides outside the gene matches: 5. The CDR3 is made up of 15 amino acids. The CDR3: CASSLGQGAIYEQFF. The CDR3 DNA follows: TGTGCCAGCAGCTTAGGACAGGGGGCTATCTATGAGCAGTTCTTC.

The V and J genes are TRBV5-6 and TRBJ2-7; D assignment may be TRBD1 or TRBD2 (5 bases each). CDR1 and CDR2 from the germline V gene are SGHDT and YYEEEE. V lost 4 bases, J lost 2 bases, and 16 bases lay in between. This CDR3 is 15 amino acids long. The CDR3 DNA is TGTGCCAGCAGCCAGAGGGGACGACCCCCCTACGAGCAGTACTTC. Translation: CASSQRGRPPYEQYF. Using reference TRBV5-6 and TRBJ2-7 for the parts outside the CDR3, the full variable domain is DAGVTQSPTHLIKTRGQQVTLRCSPKSGHDTVSWYQQALGQGPQFIFQYYEEEERQRGNFPDRFSGHQFPNYSSELNVNALLLGDSALYLCASSQRGRPPYEQYFGPGTRLTVT.

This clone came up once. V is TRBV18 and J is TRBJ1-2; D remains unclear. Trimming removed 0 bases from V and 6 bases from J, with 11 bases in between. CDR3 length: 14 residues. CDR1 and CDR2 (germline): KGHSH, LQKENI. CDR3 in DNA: TGTGCCAGCTCACCACCGAAAGGCGGGGATGGCTACACCTTC. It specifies CASSPPKGGDGYTF.

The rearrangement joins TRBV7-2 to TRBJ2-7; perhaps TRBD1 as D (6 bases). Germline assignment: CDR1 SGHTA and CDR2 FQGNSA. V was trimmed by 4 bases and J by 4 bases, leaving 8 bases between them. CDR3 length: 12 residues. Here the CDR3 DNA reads TGTGCCAGCAGCTACGGACAGTACGAGCAGTACTTC. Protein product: CASSYGQYEQYF.

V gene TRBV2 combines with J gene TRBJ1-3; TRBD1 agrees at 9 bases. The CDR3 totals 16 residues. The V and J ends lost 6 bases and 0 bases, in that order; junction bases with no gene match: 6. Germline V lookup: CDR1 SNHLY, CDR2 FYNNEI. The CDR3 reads CASRPGTGSSGNTIYF. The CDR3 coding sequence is TGTGCCAGCAGACCTGGGACAGGGAGCTCTGGAAACACCATATATTTT.

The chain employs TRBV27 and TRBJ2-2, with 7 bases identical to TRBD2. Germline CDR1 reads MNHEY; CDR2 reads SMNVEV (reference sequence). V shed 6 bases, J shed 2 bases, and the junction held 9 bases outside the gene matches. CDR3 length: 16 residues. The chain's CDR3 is CASSTPGGGNTGELFF. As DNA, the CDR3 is TGTGCCAGCAGCACCCCGGGCGGGGGAAACACCGGGGAGCTGTTTTTT.

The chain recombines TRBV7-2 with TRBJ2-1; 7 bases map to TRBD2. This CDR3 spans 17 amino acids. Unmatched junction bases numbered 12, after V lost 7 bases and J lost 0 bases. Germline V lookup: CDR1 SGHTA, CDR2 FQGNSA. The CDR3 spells CASNRVAGLYSYNEQFF. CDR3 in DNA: TGTGCCAGCAACCGAGTAGCGGGTCTTTACTCCTACAATGAGCAGTTCTTC.

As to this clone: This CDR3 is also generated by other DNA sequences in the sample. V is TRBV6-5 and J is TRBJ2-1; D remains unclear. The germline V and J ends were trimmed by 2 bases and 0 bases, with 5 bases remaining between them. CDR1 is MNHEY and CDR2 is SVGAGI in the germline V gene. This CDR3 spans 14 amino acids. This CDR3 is CASSYRSSYNEQFF. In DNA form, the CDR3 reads TGTGCCAGCAGTTACAGAAGCTCCTACAATGAGCAGTTCTTC.